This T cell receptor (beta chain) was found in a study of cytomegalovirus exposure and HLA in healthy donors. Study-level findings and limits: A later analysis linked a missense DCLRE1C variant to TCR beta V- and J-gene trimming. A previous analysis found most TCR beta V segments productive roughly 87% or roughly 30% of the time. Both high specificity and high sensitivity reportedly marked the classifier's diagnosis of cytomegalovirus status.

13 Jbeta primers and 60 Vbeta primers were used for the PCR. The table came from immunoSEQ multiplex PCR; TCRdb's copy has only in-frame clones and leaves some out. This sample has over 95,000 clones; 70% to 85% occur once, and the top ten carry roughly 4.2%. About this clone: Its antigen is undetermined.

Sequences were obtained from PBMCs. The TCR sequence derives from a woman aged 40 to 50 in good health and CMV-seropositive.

The CDR3 region is CASSPTSQGFIGNEQFF. Written as DNA, the CDR3 is TGTGCCAGCAGCCCGACTTCACAGGGTTTCATAGGCAATGAGCAGTTCTTC. V and J are TRBV7-6 and TRBJ2-1; D might be TRBD1 (6 bases). CDR1 and CDR2 (germline): SGHVS, FNYEAQ. This CDR3 is 17 amino acids long. Trimming pared 5 bases from V and 6 bases from J, leaving 23 bases between.